These T cell receptor beta chains were read from a single sample in a study of blood T cell repertoires in COVID-19. The data were produced by immunoSEQ multiplex PCR, yet TCRdb's version contains in-frame clones alone and is incomplete. The repertoire consists of about 150,000 clones, with about 87% occurring once and the leading ten covering approximately 6.5%. Sequencing was done on a sample of peripheral blood. These receptors were collected from an older man with acute or convalescent COVID-19. Each CDR3 is given with its conserved first and last residue. Fields, in order: V gene, D gene, J gene, clone size, CDR3 DNA, CDR3 protein. A D gene is named only where the DNA matches it firmly. Clone size, where shown, is once, few, many, or a class for clones that have expanded.

>TRBV15|TRBD1|TRBJ1-3|-
TGTGCCACCAGCGGAGACAGGGGAACCTCTGGAAACACCATATATTTT
CATSGDRGTSGNTIYF
>TRBV9|-|TRBJ1-4|-
TGTGCCAGCAGCGTATCTTCACTAACTAATGAAAAACTGTTTTTT
CASSVSSLTNEKLFF
>TRBV11-2|TRBD1|TRBJ1-3|-
TGTGCCAGCAGCTTAGTGAGGGGGCGAGGAAACACCATATATTTT
CASSLVRGRGNTIYF
>TRBV7-9|TRBD1|TRBJ2-5|-
TGTGCCAGCAGCTACGGACAGGAAGAGACCCAGTACTTC
CASSYGQEETQYF
>TRBV19|TRBD1|TRBJ1-4|-
TGTGCCAGCGGGAGCGGGACAGGGCAGCGTGAAAAACTGTTTTTT
CASGSGTGQREKLFF
>TRBV18|-|TRBJ1-2|once
TGTGCCAGCTCACCCGCGGGGGCTGAATATGGCTACACCTTC
CASSPAGAEYGYTF
>TRBV3-1/TRBV3-2|TRBD1|TRBJ1-6|-
TGTGCCAGCAGGTCTCGGGACAGGGGTAATTCACCCCTCCACTTT
CASRSRDRGNSPLHF
>TRBV3-1/TRBV3-2|-|TRBJ1-4|few
TGTGCCAGCACCACGCACGGGAGTCGCGGTGAAAAACTGTTTTTT
CASTTHGSRGEKLFF
>TRBV19|-|TRBJ1-1|-
TGTGCCAGTAGTATAGGAGGGCGGTATGAAGCTTTCTTT
CASSIGGRYEAFF
>TRBV7-2|TRBD2|TRBJ2-1|-
TGTGCCAGCAGCTTAGCGAGCGGGAGTCTCTACAATGAGCAGTTCTTC
CASSLASGSLYNEQFF
>TRBV10-3|-|TRBJ2-6|-
TGTGCCATCAGTGACCACCCGACACCCTCTGGGGCCAACGTCCTGACTTTC
CAISDHPTPSGANVLTF
>TRBV5-1|-|TRBJ2-7|-
TGCGCCAGCAGCTTGGTGGCAGGAGGGGATGAGCAGTACTTC
CASSLVAGGDEQYF
>TRBV7-8|-|TRBJ1-4|-
TGTGCCAGCAGCAAAAGCCGGGACACAATCGAAAAACTGTTTTTT
CASSKSRDTIEKLFF
>TRBV7-6|-|TRBJ2-7|-
TGTGCCAGCAGCTCAGAGAGCGGGCCGAGCTCCTACGAGCAGTACTTC
CASSSESGPSSYEQYF
>TRBV28|TRBD1|TRBJ2-7|-
TGTGCCAGCAGTTTCGAGGACAGGGGATCGGGCGAGCAGTACTTC
CASSFEDRGSGEQYF
>TRBV11-2|TRBD2|TRBJ2-3|-
TGTGCCAGCAGCTTAGAACACTGGGCGGGAGATGCCACAGATACGCAGTATTTT
CASSLEHWAGDATDTQYF
>TRBV5-1|-|TRBJ1-2|-
TGCGCCCGCAGCTTGGGGGGGGAGCTGGATGGCTACACCTTC
CARSLGGELDGYTF
>TRBV18|TRBD1|TRBJ1-4|-
TGTGCCAGCTCACCCACTCAGGGGGGTAATGAAAAACTGTTTTTT
CASSPTQGGNEKLFF
>TRBV20-1|-|TRBJ2-7|-
TGCAGTGCCCAGGGAGAGCAGTACTTC
CSAQGEQYF
>TRBV18|TRBD1|TRBJ2-7|-
TGTGCCAGCTCAACGGCGAAAGGGACAGGAAAATCCTACGAGCAGTACTTC
CASSTAKGTGKSYEQYF
>TRBV9|TRBD1|TRBJ1-2|-
TGTGCCAGCAGCCCCGGGACAGGAAGTTATGGCTACACCTTC
CASSPGTGSYGYTF
>TRBV2|-|TRBJ2-2|-
TGTGCCAGCACCCCATTCGGGGAGCTGTTTTTT
CASTPFGELFF
>TRBV18|TRBD1|TRBJ1-2|-
TGTGCCAGTCTGGACAGGGGTGATGGCTACACCTTC
CASLDRGDGYTF